The 10 T cell receptor beta chains below were found in one sample sequenced in a study of blood T cell repertoires in COVID-19. Sequencing was performed with immunoSEQ multiplex PCR; in TCRdb, only in-frame clones are kept and a portion is missing. The sample consists of about 270,000 clones, around 81% of them appearing once. Material: peripheral blood. The receptors were sampled from a woman between 55 and 75 years old with active or convalescent COVID-19.

This chain uses TRBV4-3 with TRBJ2-1; D is possibly TRBD1 (7 bases). The germline CDR1 and CDR2 sequences are LGHNA and YSLEER. There are 15 residues in the CDR3. Trimming removed 3 bases at V and 4 bases at J, with 13 bases between. The CDR3 reads CASSHGGGPYNEQFF. CDR3 coding DNA: TGCGCCAGCAGCCACGGAGGGGGCCCTTACAATGAGCAGTTCTTC.

This chain joins TRBV6-6 and TRBJ2-2; TRBD2 might be the D (5 bases). Trimming shortened V by 2 bases and J by 5 bases, and 12 bases separated the two germline ends. Germline V lookup: CDR1 MNHNY, CDR2 SVGAGI (reference sequence). This CDR3 is 15 amino acids long. As DNA, the CDR3 is TGTGCCAGCAGTTACGGTGGGCAGCGGACCGGGGAGCTGTTTTTT. Translated, it gives CASSYGGQRTGELFF.

J is TRBJ1-2 and V is TRBV7-2; D is possibly TRBD1 (5 bases). The V end was cut by 5 bases, the J end by 4 bases, with 20 bases between. CDR3 length: 16 amino acids. Germline assignment: CDR1 SGHTA and CDR2 FQGNSA. The DNA for the CDR3 is TGTGCCAGCAGCCCCGGACACTCTCGAAGACCCTATGGCTACACCTTC. It translates to CASSPGHSRRPYGYTF.

This chain uses TRBV28 with TRBJ1-2, with D possibly TRBD1 on 6 matching bases. The CDR3 loop spans 14 amino acids. In germline, CDR1 is MDHEN, CDR2 SYDVKM. Trimming took off 8 bases at V and 7 bases at J, with 20 bases between the two ends. CDR3 residues: CASSRPRGGIGYTF. The CDR3 coding sequence is TGTGCCAGCTCCCGTCCGCGCGGGGGCATTGGCTACACCTTC.

The chain links TRBV4-2 to TRBJ2-2; D gene ambiguous. This CDR3 is 17 amino acids long. Germline CDR1 LGHNA, CDR2 YNFKEQ. V shed 4 bases and J shed 0 bases, with 15 bases lying between them. CDR3 bases: TGTGCCAGCAGCCGGCCCAATGAGGCCGCGAACACCGGGGAGCTGTTTTTT. Its translation: CASSRPNEAANTGELFF.

The rearrangement uses TRBV2 and TRBJ2-7; 9 nucleotides align to TRBD1. Germline loops: CDR1 SNHLY, CDR2 FYNNEI. This CDR3 is built from 13 residues. V shed 7 bases, J shed 3 bases, and the junction held 4 bases outside the gene matches. The CDR3 spells CASTRQGVYEQYF. The CDR3 DNA reads TGTGCCAGCACCCGACAGGGGGTCTACGAGCAGTACTTC.

The chain joins TRBV5-4 to TRBJ2-3; TRBD1 is a possible D gene (5 bases). The CDR3 is 16 residues long. V gave up 0 bases and J gave up 3 bases, with 14 bases separating them. The germline CDR1 and CDR2 sequences are SGHNT and YYREEE (reference sequence). The CDR3 spells CASSLASGRATDTQYF. The CDR3 DNA sequence: TGTGCCAGCAGCTTGGCTAGTGGCAGGGCAACAGATACGCAGTATTTT.

This chain links TRBV5-1 with TRBJ1-2, with TRBD1 identical over 7 bases. The CDR3 totals 15 residues. From germline, CDR1 is SGHRS and CDR2 YFSETQ. Trimming removed 0 bases from V and 3 bases from J; junction bases left unmatched: 5. In DNA form, the CDR3 reads TGCGCCAGCAGCTTGGGTCGGACAGGTGACTATGGCTACACCTTC. This translates into CASSLGRTGDYGYTF.

Only a few counts were recorded for this clone. The rearrangement uses TRBV7-9 and TRBJ1-6, with no clear D. Trimming cost V 5 bases and J 7 bases, with 15 bases left between them. The CDR3 is made up of 15 amino acids. Per the germline V gene, CDR1 is SEHNR and CDR2 is FQNEAQ (reference sequence). The CDR3 nucleotides are TGTGCCAGCAGCCGATCGACACCCTTCAATTCACCCCTCCACTTT. This translates into CASSRSTPFNSPLHF. Drawing the rest from reference TRBV7-9 and TRBJ1-6, the complete variable domain is DTGVSQNPRHKITKRGQNVTFRCDPISEHNRLYWYRQTLGQGPEFLTYFQNEAQLEKSRLLSDRFSAERPKGSFSTLEIQRTEQGDSAMYLCASSRSTPFNSPLHFGNGTRLTVT.

This clone was counted only a few times. CDR3 coding DNA: TGTGCCAGCAGCTTAGCCCCTACGGGGACTGGGGCCAACGTCCTGACTTTC. Translation: CASSLAPTGTGANVLTF. V usage is TRBV7-9 and J usage is TRBJ2-6; tentative D call: TRBD2 (5 bases). Germline-derived CDR1 and CDR2 are SEHNR and FQNEAQ (reference sequence). There are 17 residues in the CDR3. V lost 0 bases, J lost 2 bases, and 11 bases lay in between.